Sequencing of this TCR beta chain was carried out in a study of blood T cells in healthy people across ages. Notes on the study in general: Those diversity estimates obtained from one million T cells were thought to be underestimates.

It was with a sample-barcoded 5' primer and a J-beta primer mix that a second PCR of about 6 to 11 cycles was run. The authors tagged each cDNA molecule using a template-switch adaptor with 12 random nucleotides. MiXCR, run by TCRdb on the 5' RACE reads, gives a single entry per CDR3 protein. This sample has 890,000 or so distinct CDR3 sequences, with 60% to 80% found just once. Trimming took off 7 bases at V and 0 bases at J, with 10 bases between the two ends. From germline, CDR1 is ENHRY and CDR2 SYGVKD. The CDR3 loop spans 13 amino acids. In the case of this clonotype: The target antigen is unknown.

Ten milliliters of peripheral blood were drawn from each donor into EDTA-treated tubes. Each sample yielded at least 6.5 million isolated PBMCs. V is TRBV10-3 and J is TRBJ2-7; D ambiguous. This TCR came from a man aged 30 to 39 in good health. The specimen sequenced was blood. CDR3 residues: CAITETNSYEQYF. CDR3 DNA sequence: TGTGCCATCACAGAGACGAACTCCTACGAGCAGTACTTC.